One and the same sample provided the 14 T cell receptor beta chains below, sequenced in a study of T cell responses to AZD1222 COVID-19 vaccine. The assay was immunoSEQ multiplex PCR, and TCRdb's table has in-frame clones only and misses some. The table has some 150,000 clones, more than 90% seen once. The starting material was peripheral blood, obtained on day 0 of AZD1222 vaccination. These TCRs come from an adult in good health.

V gene TRBV3-1 (or the pseudogene TRBV3-2) combines with J gene TRBJ2-1; 13 positions agree with TRBD2. CDR3 length equals 16 residues. CDR1 and CDR2 from the germline V gene are LGHDT and YNNKEL (reference sequence). Germline trimming cut 5 bases from V and 7 bases from J; bases unmatched to any gene: 8. The CDR3 reads CASSKPGTSGVNEQFF. CDR3 nucleotide sequence: TGTGCCAGCAGCAAACCCGGGACTAGCGGGGTGAATGAGCAGTTCTTC.

This sequence joins TRBV24-1 and TRBJ1-1; D is unresolved. The CDR3 spans 15 residues. V shed 2 bases and J shed 11 bases, with 20 bases lying between them. CDR1 KGHDR and CDR2 SFDVKD come from the germline V gene. The CDR3 DNA reads TGTGCCACCAGTGATTCGGCCGGGAGCGGATACTCGGCTTTCTTT. It is translated as CATSDSAGSGYSAFF.

The chain has TRBV5-1 and TRBJ2-5; TRBD1 matches at 8 bases. Germline values: CDR1 SGHRS, CDR2 YFSETQ. The junction had 2 bases not matched to a gene; V was cut back by 4 bases and J by 3 bases. There are 13 residues in the CDR3. In nucleotides, the CDR3 is TGCGCCAGCAGCGGACAGGGAGAAGAGACCCAGTACTTC. It codes for CASSGQGEETQYF. Together with reference TRBV5-1 and TRBJ2-5, the CDR3 gives the full variable domain: KAGVTQTPRYLIKTRGQQVTLSCSPISGHRSVSWYQQTPGQGLQFLFEYFSETQRNKGNFPGRFSGRQFSNSRSEMNVSTLELGDSALYLCASSGQGEETQYFGPGTRLLVL.

This clone has more than one count but fewer than ten. This sequence joins TRBV9 and TRBJ1-1; D remains ambiguous. V was clipped by 3 bases and J by 3 bases, with 15 bases between them. Germline V gene sequence: CDR1 SGDLS, CDR2 YYNGEE. This CDR3 has 15 amino acids. The CDR3 reads CASSEAPGSDTEAFF. As DNA, the CDR3 is TGTGCCAGCAGCGAAGCTCCTGGCAGTGACACTGAAGCTTTCTTT.

CDR3 region: CASCLDSNQPQHF. The CDR3 DNA reads TGTGCCAGCTGTCTGGATAGCAATCAGCCCCAGCATTTT. The chain joins TRBV6-5 to TRBJ1-5; D uncertain. Trimming removed 8 bases at V and 0 bases at J, with 8 bases between. CDR1 MNHEY and CDR2 SVGAGI come from the germline V gene. This CDR3 region has 13 residues.

This sequence joins TRBV28 and TRBJ1-6; no clear D gene. Looked up from germline, CDR1 is MDHEN and CDR2 is SYDVKM. V was shortened by 5 bases and J by 0 bases, with 11 bases between the two germline ends. This CDR3 has 16 amino acids. The CDR3 here is CASSAGGSSYNSPLHF. The CDR3 DNA is TGTGCCAGCAGTGCAGGAGGTAGCTCCTATAATTCACCCCTCCACTTT.

Remarks on this clone: This specimen includes other DNA sequences encoding the same CDR3. The chain couples TRBV11-2 to TRBJ1-2, with TRBD1 identical over 9 bases. CDR3 length equals 14 residues. CDR1 and CDR2 (germline): SGHAT, FQNNGV. Trimming took 6 bases from V and 1 from J; bases not matched to a gene: 3. CDR3 sequence reads: CASSLGQGNYGYTF. Here the CDR3 DNA reads TGTGCCAGCAGTTTGGGACAGGGTAACTATGGCTACACCTTC.

CDR3 loop: CASRAGTANGYTF. CDR3 DNA sequence: TGTGCCAGCAGAGCCGGGACAGCAAATGGCTACACCTTC. V and J are TRBV2 and TRBJ1-2; the match to TRBD1 covers 7 bases. V shed 6 bases and J 6 bases; nucleotides not matched to a gene: 7. CDR1 is SNHLY, CDR2 FYNNEI, per germline. The CDR3 consists of 13 residues.

This clone has just one count. The rearrangement links TRBV24-1 to TRBJ2-1; D is uncertain. With 3 bases removed from V and 4 bases from J, the gap between germline ends came to 6 bases. Germline assignment: CDR1 KGHDR and CDR2 SFDVKD. The CDR3 totals 13 residues. CDR3 coding DNA: TGTGCCACCAGTGATAGCCCGTACAATGAGCAGTTCTTC. Translated: CATSDSPYNEQFF.

The chain couples TRBV30 to TRBJ1-2; D not resolved. This CDR3 region has 13 residues. Germline loops: CDR1 GTSNPN, CDR2 SVGIG (reference sequence). With 4 bases removed from V and 1 base from J, the gap between germline ends came to 10 bases. DNA for the CDR3: TGTGCCTGGACGGACGGAGGTAACTATGGCTACACCTTC. Its protein is CAWTDGGNYGYTF.

The chain uses TRBV5-4 and TRBJ1-1; 8 bases are a match to TRBD1. The CDR3 totals 14 residues. Germline CDR1 and CDR2: SGHNT and YYREEE (reference sequence). V dropped 0 bases and J dropped 3; count of bases not matched to a gene: 1. The CDR3 region is CASSLDRGYTEAFF. CDR3 DNA: TGTGCCAGCAGCTTGGACAGGGGGTACACTGAAGCTTTCTTT.

The gene calls are TRBV6-2 or TRBV6-3 and TRBJ1-1, with 7 bases that match TRBD1. V gave up 6 bases and J gave up 4 bases; unmatched junction bases: 8. CDR1 and CDR2 (germline): MNHEY, SVGEGT. The length of the CDR3 is 14 residues. In DNA form, the CDR3 reads TGTGCCAGCAGCCTGGGACAGCGCCTCACTGAAGCTTTCTTT. This codes for CASSLGQRLTEAFF.

Here the CDR3 reads CATSEGQGRSRQPQHF. The CDR3 DNA sequence: TGTGCCACCAGTGAGGGACAGGGTCGCTCAAGGCAGCCCCAGCATTTT. The chain uses TRBV24-1 and TRBJ1-5, with 9 bases that match TRBD1. This CDR3 is 16 amino acids long. J gave up 7 bases and V 4 bases, and 10 bases lay outside the gene matches. Per germline, CDR1 KGHDR and CDR2 SFDVKD.

This clone was observed once. This rearrangement joins TRBV9 to TRBJ1-4; D not resolved. Per the germline V gene, CDR1 is SGDLS and CDR2 is YYNGEE. Trimming took 3 bases from V and 8 from J, leaving 23 bases between them. The CDR3 spans 17 residues. The CDR3 DNA reads TGTGCCAGCAGCGACACTCCTCAGGAGGGAGTCGGCGAAAAACTGTTTTTT. Its protein is CASSDTPQEGVGEKLFF.